This entry is about one T cell receptor (beta chain). Its antigen remains undetermined. Base qualities are missing; no much larger clone stands one base away. Reading from cysteine to phenylalanine, the CDR3 counts 16 amino acids. The sequence is cut down to CDR3 DNA, 48 bases in frame from base 1. At the junction V is shortened by 5 bases and J by 5 bases, with 19 bases in between. CDR1 LNHDA and CDR2 SQIVND were looked up in the germline V gene (reference sequence). These data originate in a study of cytomegalovirus exposure and HLA in healthy donors (dated by TCRdb to 2015 to 2018). For context, the study as a whole: According to a later analysis, one platform produced both the 100 to 150 validation repertoires and the roughly 660 repertoires of the first cohort. In addition to the first cohort of approximately 650 subjects, a separate validation cohort of approximately 110 different subjects was used. The study was designed to test whether signatures of past pathogen exposure could be identified by cataloging public T cell receptors. The study combined high-throughput TCR immunosequencing, statistical association of individual TCRs with disease status, and machine learning to predict cytomegalovirus infection status.

The library relied on the immunoSEQ multiplex PCR assay. In the source study's methods: A statistical classification framework was built to diagnose cytomegalovirus status from the catalog of TCR beta chain sequences. In TCRdb, the immuneACCESS table is reduced to in-frame sequences with V and J assigned. These tables do not hold every clone; where another copy was compared, an unresolved V gene accounts for under half, and the others remain unexplained. From that table come the V and J calls and clone size; the DNA was used to work out D and trimming. This sample lists 150,000 to 250,000 clones; 80% to 90% were detected once. Around 1.3% of the sample belongs to the ten largest clones. Donors formed part of the validation cohort, which comprised 120 subjects and was distinct from the first cohort of under 850 subjects. What the research found in general, with its limitations: In the study, approximately 150 TCR beta chains were listed as associated with cytomegalovirus. A later analysis lacked HLA typing for the validation cohort, so it scored co-occurrence in that cohort across all 110 or so repertoires. In a later analysis, TCRs clustered in the first cohort were found to also tend to co-occur in the roughly 120 validation repertoires, with 94% of cluster scores above 0. Most TCR sequences were observed very rarely across donors, whereas some public TCRs were present in many individuals. The authors suggested that the approach could potentially be generalized to other disease states and immunological phenotypes. The classifier was reported to diagnose cytomegalovirus status with high specificity and sensitivity in both the original cohort and the validation cohort. A few of the identified cytomegalovirus-associated TCR beta chains were confirmed in vitro to be specific for cytomegalovirus antigens.

Sequencing was done on a sample of PBMCs. The chain was built from TRBV19 and TRBJ1-5; the D gene is perhaps TRBD1, from 5 matching bases. The TCR sequence derives from a woman aged 25 to 39 in good health and CMV-seronegative. The CDR3 corresponds to CASSLSGYRGYQPQHF. The bases read TGTGCCAGTAGTCTCTCAGGGTATCGGGGGTATCAGCCCCAGCATTTT.